The rows below give T cell receptor beta chains drawn from one sample of a study of T cells in Graves' hyperthyroidism and ophthalmopathy. TCRdb fed the multiplex PCR reads into MiXCR, producing one record per CDR3 protein. The table has about 720,000 distinct CDR3 sequences, about 19% seen once. Input material: blood. These receptors were taken from a woman aged 45-65 years with Graves' hyperthyroidism that later progressed to Graves' ophthalmopathy. CDR3s include the opening cysteine and the closing phenylalanine or tryptophan. The D gene is left open where the match is weak. Clone size is stated in some rows and not others, as once, few, many or a class when expanded.

>TRBV2|14|TRBJ1-2|many|.
TGTGCCAGGGACCCAAAACGTCTGGGCTATGGCTACACCTTC
CARDPKRLGYGYTF
>TRBV12-3/TRBV12-4|13|TRBJ1-1|many|.
TGTGCCAGCCGGGAAGGGATGCACACTGAAGCTTTCTTT
CASREGMHTEAFF
>TRBV12-3/TRBV12-4|15|TRBJ1-1|many|TRBD1
TGTGCCAGCACCCTAACAGGGGACATGAACACTGAAGCTTTCTTT
CASTLTGDMNTEAFF
>TRBV6-1|14|TRBJ2-3|many|TRBD1
TGTGCCAGCAGGCAACAGGGGTTACCAGATACGCAGTATTTT
CASRQQGLPDTQYF
>TRBV7-2|16|TRBJ2-1|.|TRBD2
TGTGCCAGCAGCTTAGGTCGGCTAGCGGGGGGGGATGAGCAGTTCTTC
CASSLGRLAGGDEQFF
>TRBV5-1|15|TRBJ2-1|.|.
TGTGCCAGCAGCCTCTCTGGCGGCATAGCCAATGAGCAGTTCTTC
CASSLSGGIANEQFF
>TRBV20-1|14|TRBJ2-2|.|.
TGCAGTGCTCGAACACAGGAGACCACCGGGGAGCTGTTTTTT
CSARTQETTGELFF
>TRBV7-9|19|TRBJ2-1|.|TRBD2
TGTGCCAGCAGCTCGATGACTAGCGGGGGGGTTTTCTCCTACAATGAGCAGTTCTTC
CASSSMTSGGVFSYNEQFF
>TRBV4-1|15|TRBJ1-5|.|.
TGCGCCAGCAGCCAAGACGGGCGGTCGGGGCAGCCCCAGCATTTT
CASSQDGRSGQPQHF
>TRBV10-3|16|TRBJ1-4|few|.
TGTGCCATCAGTGATGAGAGCGGGGGAAGACGGGAAAAACTGTTTTTT
CAISDESGGRREKLFF
>TRBV2|16|TRBJ1-3|many|.
TGTGCCAGCAGTGAACGGGGGCAGGGAGCTGGAAACACCATATATTTT
CASSERGQGAGNTIYF
>TRBV12-3/TRBV12-4|15|TRBJ1-5|many|TRBD1
TGTGCCAGCAGTTTACTGACAGGGGGCAATCAGCCCCAGCATTTT
CASSLLTGGNQPQHF
>TRBV29-1|12|TRBJ1-1|many|.
TGCAGCGTGGGGTGGAGGAACACTGAAGCTTTCTTT
CSVGWRNTEAFF
>TRBV20-1|13|TRBJ1-1|many|.
TGCAGTGCTAGACAGGGACTGGACACTGAAGCTTTCTTT
CSARQGLDTEAFF
>TRBV7-8|18|TRBJ2-3|few|TRBD2
TGTGCCAGCAGCGAGGGACTAGCGAGGGCCCTTAGCACAGATACGCAGTATTTT
CASSEGLARALSTDTQYF
>TRBV15|15|TRBJ1-4|few|.
TGTGCCACCAGCAGAGATCCATCAACTAATGAAAAACTGTTTTTT
CATSRDPSTNEKLFF
>TRBV13|18|TRBJ2-3|many|.
TGTGCCAGCAGCCCGAGGGGGGAGGTACCTTCTAGCACAGATACGCAGTATTTT
CASSPRGEVPSSTDTQYF
>TRBV24-1|19|TRBJ2-3|once|TRBD2
TGTGCCACCAGTGATACCCCTAGCGGGGGGGCCGTAGGCACAGATACGCAGTATTTT
CATSDTPSGGAVGTDTQYF
>TRBV5-1|14|TRBJ2-1|.|TRBD1
TGCGCCAGCGGAAGACAGGGAGCAGACAATGAGCAGTTCTTC
CASGRQGADNEQFF
>TRBV5-5|16|TRBJ1-3|.|.
TGTGCCAGCAGCTTGGCCGTAGGGGCCTCTGGAAACACCATATATTTT
CASSLAVGASGNTIYF
>TRBV6-7|18|TRBJ1-5|.|.
TGTGCCAGCAGTTACTCGGAGGCCCGGCCCCGCGGACCTCAGCCCCAGCATTTT
CASSYSEARPRGPQPQHF
>TRBV5-4|15|TRBJ2-5|many|.
TGTGCCAGCAGCCCCGTGGACCACCTTGGGGAGACCCAGTACTTC
CASSPVDHLGETQYF
>TRBV24-1|15|TRBJ1-3|.|TRBD1
TGTGCCACCCGTCAAGGGGGCCCCTTTGGAAACACCATATATTTT
CATRQGGPFGNTIYF
>TRBV12-3/TRBV12-4|15|TRBJ2-5|many|TRBD2
TGTGCCAGCAGTTCGAATAGCGGGGTTCAAGAGACCCAGTACTTC
CASSSNSGVQETQYF
>TRBV7-8|15|TRBJ2-3|many|.
TGTGCCAGCAGCTTAGATTGGGGAAGCACAGATACGCAGTATTTT
CASSLDWGSTDTQYF
>TRBV10-3|16|TRBJ2-5|.|TRBD2
TGTGCCATCACCCCGAGAGCGGGGGCCACTCAAGAGACCCAGTACTTC
CAITPRAGATQETQYF
>TRBV9|14|TRBJ2-7|.|TRBD2
TGTGCCAGCAGCCCCGGGAGGGGGAACTACGAGCAGTACTTC
CASSPGRGNYEQYF
>TRBV11-2|15|TRBJ1-2|many|TRBD1
TGTGCCAGCAGCTCTAGGACAGGGGCTAACTATGGCTACACCTTC
CASSSRTGANYGYTF
>TRBV4-1|16|TRBJ2-3|.|TRBD2
TGCGCCAGCAGCCAAGTGGCGGGGGTCGGTACAGATACGCAGTATTTT
CASSQVAGVGTDTQYF
>TRBV29-1|12|TRBJ1-1|.|.
TGCAGCGTTGAAGAAGGGATCACTGAAGCTTTCTTT
CSVEEGITEAFF
>TRBV20-1|15|TRBJ2-1|many|TRBD2
TGCAGTGCCTCCCGGGGGGGCCAGTCCTACAATGAGCAGTTCTTC
CSASRGGQSYNEQFF
>TRBV11-2|16|TRBJ1-1|many|.
TGTGCCAGCAGCTTAGATTTTGCATTCATGAACACTGAAGCTTTCTTT
CASSLDFAFMNTEAFF
>TRBV11-2|14|TRBJ2-1|many|TRBD1
TGTGCCAGCAGCTTAGTGGACAGGCCGAATGAGCAGTTCTTC
CASSLVDRPNEQFF
>TRBV4-1|13|TRBJ2-1|few|.
TGCGCCAGCAGCCAAGATAGAGAGACTCTCCAGTTCTTC
CASSQDRETLQFF
>TRBV10-3|15|TRBJ2-2|.|.
TGTGCCATCAGGCCCGACAGTACGAACACCGGGGAGCTGTTTTTT
CAIRPDSTNTGELFF
>TRBV20-1|14|TRBJ2-1|many|TRBD1
TGCAGTGCTAGTTGGGACAGGGGAAACAATGAGCAGTTCTTC
CSASWDRGNNEQFF
>TRBV12-3/TRBV12-4|14|TRBJ1-1|many|TRBD1
TGTGCCAGCAGTTCGGGACAGTGGAACACTGAAGCTTTCTTT
CASSSGQWNTEAFF
>TRBV2|14|TRBJ2-2|many|.
TGTGCCAGCAGTGTGGACTACAGCACCGGGGAGCTGTTTTTT
CASSVDYSTGELFF
>TRBV12-3/TRBV12-4|16|TRBJ2-3|many|TRBD1
TGTGCCAGCAGCCCAGGGGACAGGGTCGCCACAGATACGCAGTATTTT
CASSPGDRVATDTQYF
>TRBV6-1|12|TRBJ1-2|.|.
TGTGCCAGCCGACTCGCACCTTATGGCTACACCTTC
CASRLAPYGYTF
>TRBV20-1|13|TRBJ1-1|many|.
TGCAGTGCGGGGGGACACCCGAACACTGAAGCTTTCTTT
CSAGGHPNTEAFF
>TRBV12-3/TRBV12-4|14|TRBJ2-5|few|.
TGTGCCAGCAGTTTAGATCTAGGTCAAGAGACCCAGTACTTC
CASSLDLGQETQYF
>TRBV29-1|13|TRBJ1-5|.|TRBD1
TGCAGCGTTGTTCTTGGACAGGGCGGGCCCCAGCATTTT
CSVVLGQGGPQHF
>TRBV12-3/TRBV12-4|13|TRBJ1-2|many|.
TGTGCCAGCAGTTTGGCTCCGGCCTATGGCTACACCTTC
CASSLAPAYGYTF
>TRBV11-3|15|TRBJ2-7|many|.
TGTGCCAGCAGCTTATTAGCCGGGCCCTCCTACGAGCAGTACTTC
CASSLLAGPSYEQYF
>TRBV6-9|15|TRBJ2-7|.|TRBD1
TGTGCCAGCAGTTACTTCCCGGGACAGTCCTACGAGCAGTACTTC
CASSYFPGQSYEQYF
>TRBV11-2|15|TRBJ1-1|.|.
TGTGCCAGCAGCCAGGGGCGGCTGGCGGACACTGAAGCTTTCTTT
CASSQGRLADTEAFF
>TRBV4-1|11|TRBJ1-3|.|.
TGCGCCAGCAGCCAGGGGGACACCATATATTTT
CASSQGDTIYF
>TRBV3-1|14|TRBJ2-5|many|.
TGTGCCAGCAGCCAAGAGGGTTTAGAAGAGACCCAGTACTTC
CASSQEGLEETQYF
>TRBV7-9|15|TRBJ2-5|many|TRBD2
TGTGCCAGCAGCTTGAAGCGGGGGGGCCTTGAGACCCAGTACTTC
CASSLKRGGLETQYF
>TRBV9|14|TRBJ1-2|.|TRBD1
TGTGCCAGCAGCGCAACGGGACAGGCCTATGGCTACACCTTC
CASSATGQAYGYTF
>TRBV6-1|13|TRBJ2-1|.|.
TGTGCCAGCAGGGATGGGAGCTACAATGAGCAGTTCTTC
CASRDGSYNEQFF
>TRBV7-3|14|TRBJ2-1|many|.
TGTGCCAGCAGCTTAGGGGGGCGCGACAATGAGCAGTTCTTC
CASSLGGRDNEQFF